This section outlines one T cell receptor beta chain sequence together with its context. Its target is not known. Sequenced by immunoSEQ multiplex PCR; TCRdb stores in-frame clones only, minus some. The top ten clones hold roughly 15% of a sample with 10,000 or so clones, roughly two thirds of them seen once. Germline assignment: CDR1 SGHAT and CDR2 FQDESV (reference sequence). The length of the CDR3 is 17 residues. Trimming took off 5 bases at V and 3 bases at J, with 22 bases between the two ends. This record comes from a study of CD4+ T cells in melanoma. Broader study findings: Neoantigen-specific CD4+ T cells in melanoma reportedly had diverse differentiation states. CD8+ T cell, macrophage and B cell function reportedly correlated with neoantigen-specific CD4+ T cells.

The TCR sequence derives from a human donor with melanoma. The chain has TRBV11-1 and TRBJ1-1, with D possibly matching TRBD1 (6 bases). The material sequenced was cells from a culture (not recorded whether cultured in vitro). The CDR3 DNA follows: TGTGCCAGCAGCCCATGGGGGGGCTTGTCATCTTACACTGAAGCTTTCTTT. Translated, it gives CASSPWGGLSSYTEAFF.